This TCR beta chain was documented in a study of blood T cell repertoires in COVID-19. In the study overall: The United States, Italy and Spain provided the acute and convalescent COVID-19 samples. T cells, B-cell-depleted T cells, or PBMCs supplied cDNA or gDNA.

The V and J ends lost 5 bases and 0 bases respectively, with 14 bases between them. Germline CDR1 is MNHEY and CDR2 is SMNVEV (reference sequence). This CDR3 spans 15 amino acids. Under the authors' procedure: Amplifying reference gene primers gave estimates of nucleated cell counts. Generated by immunoSEQ multiplex PCR, the TCRdb table keeps only in-frame clones and is missing some. That table is the source of V, J and clone size, and D and trimming were worked out from the DNA. The sample has 180,000 or so clones, 70% to 90% seen once. Sequenced: peripheral blood. The TCR originated in an elderly woman with acute or convalescent COVID-19. The chain links TRBV27 to TRBJ2-7, with a weak D call TRBD1 (6 bases). In DNA, the CDR3 is TGTGCCAGCAGTCAGGGGCATTCCCCCTCCTACGAGCAGTACTTC. Translating gives CASSQGHSPSYEQYF.